The rows below give T cell receptor beta chains drawn from one sample of a study of OX40 agonist ivuxolimab in advanced cancers. This table comes from immunoSEQ multiplex PCR, and its TCRdb copy is limited to in-frame clones, with some not included. The repertoire holds tens of thousands of clones, with about 89% as singletons. The sample in question was CD4+ or CD8+ T cells sorted from blood, obtained in a trial of the OX40 agonist ivuxolimab. These receptors were obtained from an adult with an advanced solid tumor such as melanoma, head and neck, liver or kidney cancer. Each CDR3 is given with its conserved first and last residue. Fields, in order: V gene, J gene, D gene, clone size, CDR3 DNA, CDR3 protein. A D gene is named only where the DNA matches it firmly. Clone sizes are given selectively: once, few, many, or a class where the clone is expanded.

TRBV9	TRBJ2-2	.	.	TGTGCCAGCAGCGTAGCTAGAATCAATACCGGGGAGCTGTTTTTT	CASSVARINTGELFF
TRBV6-6	TRBJ2-2	.	.	TGTGCCAGCAGTTACTCGGCGGTCGGGGAGCTGTTTTTT	CASSYSAVGELFF
TRBV6-6	TRBJ2-7	.	many	TGTGCCAGCAGTTATAGGCATTCCTCCTACGAGCAGTACTTC	CASSYRHSSYEQYF
TRBV7-8	TRBJ2-7	TRBD2	.	TGTGCAGGGGGGGCTAGCGGGAACCACGAGCAGTACTTC	CAGGASGNHEQYF
TRBV5-4	TRBJ2-1	TRBD2	.	TGTGCCAGCGGGACTAGCGGCTACAATGAGCAGTTCTTC	CASGTSGYNEQFF
TRBV10-3	TRBJ2-1	.	.	TGTGCCATCAGTGATGGGCAGTACAATGAGCAGTTCTTC	CAISDGQYNEQFF
TRBV15	TRBJ2-3	TRBD2	.	TGTGCCACCAGCGAGGGACTAGCGGGAGCAGATACGCAGTATTTT	CATSEGLAGADTQYF
TRBV4-1	TRBJ1-1	.	.	TGCGCCAGCCAGACGGGCGACACTGAAGCTTTCTTT	CASQTGDTEAFF
TRBV4-1	TRBJ2-7	TRBD2	few	TGCGCCAGCAGCCAAGTCACTAGCGGAACCTACGAGCAGTACTTC	CASSQVTSGTYEQYF
TRBV9	TRBJ1-1	.	.	TGTGCCAGCAGCCCAAGACAGCTCACCACTGAAGCTTTCTTT	CASSPRQLTTEAFF
TRBV6-4	TRBJ1-2	TRBD1	.	TGTGCCAGCAGTGAGGCTACAGGGGGCGCCTATGGCTACACCTTC	CASSEATGGAYGYTF
TRBV6-5	TRBJ1-1	TRBD1	.	TGTGCCAGCAGACAGGGGTTCGTCGCCGAAGCTTTCTTT	CASRQGFVAEAFF
TRBV4-2	TRBJ2-1	TRBD2	.	TGTGCCAGCAGCCAGACCGAGGAGGCTAGCGGGAGGAATGAGCAGTTCTTC	CASSQTEEASGRNEQFF
TRBV7-9	TRBJ2-7	.	.	TGTGCCAGCAGCGCCAGTAAAGACTTCTACGAGCAGTACTTC	CASSASKDFYEQYF
TRBV28	TRBJ2-5	.	.	TGTGCCAGCAGTTTAGATCTAGGCCAGACCCAGTACTTC	CASSLDLGQTQYF
TRBV29-1	TRBJ2-1	TRBD1	.	TGCAGCGGTGGGACAGACAATGAGCAGTTCTTC	CSGGTDNEQFF
TRBV7-9	TRBJ2-3	TRBD2	.	TGTGCCAGCAGCTCCAGCGGGAGTGGGACAGATACGCAGTATTTT	CASSSSGSGTDTQYF
TRBV4-2	TRBJ2-4	TRBD1	.	TGTGCCAGCAGCCAAGCATCTCAGGGGGCGCCCAAAAACATTCAGTACTTC	CASSQASQGAPKNIQYF
TRBV7-9	TRBJ1-2	TRBD1	few	TGTGCCAGCAGCAAAATGACAGGGAATGGCTACACCTTC	CASSKMTGNGYTF
TRBV7-9	TRBJ1-2	.	.	TGTGCCAGCAGCCCAGGGGATCGTGGCTACACCTTC	CASSPGDRGYTF
TRBV11-3	TRBJ2-3	TRBD2	.	TGTGCCAGCAGCCCACGGACTAGCGGGGCCACAGATACGCAGTATTTT	CASSPRTSGATDTQYF
TRBV28	TRBJ1-5	.	.	TGTGCCAGCAGTGAAATACAGCTTAGCAATCAGCCCCAGCATTTT	CASSEIQLSNQPQHF
TRBV5-5	TRBJ2-7	.	.	TGTGCCAGCAGCCTAGGGGCCTACGAGCAGTACTTC	CASSLGAYEQYF
TRBV11-2	TRBJ1-5	.	.	TGTGCCAGCAGCTTAGGGGGTGGCGGCCAGCCCCAGCATTTT	CASSLGGGGQPQHF
TRBV28	TRBJ2-2	TRBD2	.	TGTGCCAGCAGTTTACTAGCGGGAGTTGCCACCGGGGAGCTGTTTTTT	CASSLLAGVATGELFF
TRBV7-6	TRBJ2-1	TRBD2	.	TGTGCCAGCAGCTCCGGACTAGCGGGAGAGACCTACAATGAGCAGTTCTTC	CASSSGLAGETYNEQFF